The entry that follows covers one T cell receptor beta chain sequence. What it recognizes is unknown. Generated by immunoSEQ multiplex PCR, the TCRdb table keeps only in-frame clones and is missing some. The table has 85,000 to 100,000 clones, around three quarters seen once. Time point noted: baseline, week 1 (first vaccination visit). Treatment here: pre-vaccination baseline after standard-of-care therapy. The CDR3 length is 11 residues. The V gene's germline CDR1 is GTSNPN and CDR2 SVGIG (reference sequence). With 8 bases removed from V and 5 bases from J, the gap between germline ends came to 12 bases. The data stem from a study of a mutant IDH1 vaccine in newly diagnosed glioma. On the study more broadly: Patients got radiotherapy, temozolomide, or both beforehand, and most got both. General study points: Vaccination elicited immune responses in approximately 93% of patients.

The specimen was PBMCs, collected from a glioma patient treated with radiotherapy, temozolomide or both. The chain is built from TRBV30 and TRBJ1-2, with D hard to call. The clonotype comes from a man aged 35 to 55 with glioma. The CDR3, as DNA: TGTGCCAACCTAGACCCTTATGGCTACACCTTC. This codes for CANLDPYGYTF.